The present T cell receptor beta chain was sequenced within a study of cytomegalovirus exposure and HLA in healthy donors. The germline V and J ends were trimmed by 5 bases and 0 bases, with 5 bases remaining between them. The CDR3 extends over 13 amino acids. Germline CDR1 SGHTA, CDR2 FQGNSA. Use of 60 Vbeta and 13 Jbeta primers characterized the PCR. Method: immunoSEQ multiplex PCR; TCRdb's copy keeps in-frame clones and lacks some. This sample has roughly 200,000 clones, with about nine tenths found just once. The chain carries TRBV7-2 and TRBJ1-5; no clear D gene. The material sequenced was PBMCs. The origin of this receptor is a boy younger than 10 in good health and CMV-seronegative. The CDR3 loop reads CASSRDSNQPQHF. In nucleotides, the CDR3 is TGTGCCAGCAGCCGAGATAGCAATCAGCCCCAGCATTTT.